The clone carrying this T cell receptor (beta chain) showed up just once. Its antigen remains unidentified. TCRdb's copy holds only in-frame clones and misses some; the assay was immunoSEQ multiplex PCR. The sample shows over 150,000 clones, roughly nine tenths of them seen only once. This sample is drawn from a study of T cell responses to AZD1222 COVID-19 vaccine. Study observations and caveats: Females made up more of the donors, who were largely white British, and clonal diversity may have come out too low. Among AZD1222 vaccinees, only five to seven were seropositive at baseline.

CDR1 and CDR2 from the germline V gene are WSHSY and SAAADI. V gave up 8 bases and J gave up 3 bases; unmatched junction bases: 9. CDR3 size: 14 residues. The sample here was peripheral blood, taken on day 0 of AZD1222 vaccination. This clonotype originated in an adult in good health. This chain links TRBV10-2 with TRBJ2-7; 8 nucleotides align to TRBD2. CDR3 bases: TGCGCCAGCCTTGATAGCGGGATTGGCTACGAGCAGTACTTC. Protein sequence: CASLDSGIGYEQYF.